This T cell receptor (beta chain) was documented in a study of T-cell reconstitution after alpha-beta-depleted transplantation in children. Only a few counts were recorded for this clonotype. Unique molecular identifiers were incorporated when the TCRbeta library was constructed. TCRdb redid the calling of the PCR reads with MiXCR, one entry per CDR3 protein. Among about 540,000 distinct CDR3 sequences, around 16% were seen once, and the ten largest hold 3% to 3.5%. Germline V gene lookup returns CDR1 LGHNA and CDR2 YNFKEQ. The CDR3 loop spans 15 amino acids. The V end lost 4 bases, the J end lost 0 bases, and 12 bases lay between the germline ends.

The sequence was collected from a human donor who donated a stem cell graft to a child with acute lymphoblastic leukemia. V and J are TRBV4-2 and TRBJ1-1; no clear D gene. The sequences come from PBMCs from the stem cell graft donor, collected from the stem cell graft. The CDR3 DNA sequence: TGTGCCAGCAGCCCCCTCCCCCCTCTGAACACTGAAGCTTTCTTT. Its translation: CASSPLPPLNTEAFF.